These 27 T cell receptor beta chains originate from one sample sequenced in a study of human T cells and chemical hapten exposure. TCRdb reprocessed the 5' RACE reads via MiXCR and lists one record per CDR3 protein. The table lists about 81,000 distinct CDR3 sequences, about 7.7% of them singletons. Researchers extracted total RNA from unfractionated whole blood. These receptors originate from a male donor in good health.

This clonotype was observed at least ten times. The genes are TRBV25-1 and TRBJ1-5; 8 bases are a match to TRBD1. The V gene's germline CDR1 is MGHDK and CDR2 SYGVNS. This CDR3 is 12 amino acids long. With V trimmed by 8 bases and J by 6 bases, 3 bases remained unmatched. Here the CDR3 reads CASQGAGQPQHF. The CDR3, as DNA: TGTGCCAGCCAGGGGGCAGGTCAGCCCCAGCATTTT.

The chain links TRBV7-9 to TRBJ2-3; the D is unclear. The CDR3 is 12 amino acids. Germline V gene data show CDR1 as SEHNR and CDR2 as FQNEAQ (reference sequence). Trimming removed 1 base at V and 5 bases at J, with 4 bases between. The CDR3 here is CASSLVEDTQYF. CDR3 coding DNA: TGTGCCAGCAGCTTAGTGGAAGATACGCAGTATTTT.

The table lists this clonotype with a few counts. The rearrangement joins TRBV29-1 to TRBJ1-2; D perhaps matches TRBD1 (5 bases). The ends were cut back, 6 bases at V and 5 bases at J, with 13 bases in the middle. Germline values: CDR1 SQVTM, CDR2 ANQGSEA. This CDR3 is built from 12 residues. The CDR3 sequence is CSVGEAFYGYTF. The CDR3 region has the DNA TGCAGCGTGGGGGAGGCCTTTTATGGCTACACCTTC.

This clonotype was detected only a few times. A junction end diverges from the germline sequence, so it may reflect a read error. The chain employs TRBV12-3 or TRBV12-4 and TRBJ1-5; the match to TRBD1 covers 9 bases. The CDR3 has 14 amino acids. CDR3 coding DNA: TGTGCCAGCAGACCGGGACAGGGCAAGCAGCCCCAGCATTTT. This sequence encodes CASRPGQGKQPQHF.

This clonotype has at least ten counts. The chain combines TRBV9 with TRBJ2-3, with D maybe TRBD1 (5 bases). Between the trimmed V and J ends, which lost 1 base and 5 bases, there was a span of 8 bases. The CDR3 is 13 amino acids. Germline CDR1 reads SGDLS; CDR2 reads YYNGEE. CDR3 nucleotide sequence: TGTGCCAGCAGCGTATGGGGCGGAGATACGCAGTATTTT. It encodes CASSVWGGDTQYF. Combining the CDR3 with reference TRBV9 and TRBJ2-3 gives the whole variable domain DSGVTQTPKHLITATGQRVTLRCSPRSGDLSVYWYQQSLDQGLQFLIQYYNGEERAKGNILERFSAQQFPDLHSELNLSSLELGDSALYFCASSVWGGDTQYFGPGTRLTVL.

The chain employs TRBV3-1 and TRBJ2-7, with D unresolved. Trimming pared 0 bases from V and 7 bases from J, leaving 7 bases between. Per the germline V gene, CDR1 is LGHDT and CDR2 is YNNKEL (reference sequence). The length of the CDR3 is 12 residues. The CDR3: CASSQDTQEQYF. In nucleotides, the CDR3 is TGTGCCAGCAGCCAAGATACACAGGAGCAGTACTTC.

This clonotype was found a few times. The V gene is TRBV4-2, the J gene TRBJ2-7; perhaps TRBD2 as D (5 bases). The germline V gene encodes CDR1 LGHNA and CDR2 YNFKEQ. The CDR3 has 14 residues. With 2 bases removed from V and 3 bases from J, the gap between germline ends came to 11 bases. DNA of the CDR3: TGTGCCAGCAGCCAAAACCAACTAGACTACGAGCAGTACTTC. Residues: CASSQNQLDYEQYF.

Only a few counts were recorded for this clonotype. V gene TRBV7-2 combines with J gene TRBJ2-7, with 8 bases lining up with TRBD2. CDR3 size: 14 residues. Germline CDR1 and CDR2: SGHTA and FQGNSA. Germline trimming cut 6 bases from V and 3 bases from J; bases unmatched to any gene: 7. In DNA form, the CDR3 reads TGTGCCAGCAGGAGCCCGGGACTAGGCTACGAGCAGTACTTC. It yields the protein CASRSPGLGYEQYF.

The chain combines TRBV18 with TRBJ2-6; TRBD2 aligns across 9 bases. CDR1 and CDR2 (germline): KGHSH, LQKENI. V lost 3 bases, J lost 0 bases, and 6 bases stayed unmatched. The CDR3 contains 18 residues. As DNA, the CDR3 is TGTGCCAGCTCACCCCGACTAGCGGACCTCTCTGGGGCCAACGTCCTGACTTTC. This sequence encodes CASSPRLADLSGANVLTF.

Note on this clonotype: Since no conserved phenylalanine or tryptophan closes the CDR3, a read error is the likely cause. The chain uses TRBV12-3 or TRBV12-4 and TRBJ2-7; D gene ambiguous. The CDR3 totals 11 residues. V was shortened by 1 base and J by 4 bases, with 2 bases between the two germline ends. CDR3 nucleotide sequence: TGTGCCAGCAGTTTAGGATACGAGCAGTACTTA. This encodes CASSLGYEQYL.

This clonotype has a count of ten or more. CDR3: CASSQDAGNGNQPQHF. CDR3 bases: TGCGCCAGCAGCCAAGATGCAGGGAACGGCAATCAGCCCCAGCATTTT. This sequence joins TRBV4-3 and TRBJ1-5, with D perhaps matching TRBD1 (5 bases). Germline V gene data show CDR1 as LGHNA and CDR2 as YSLEER. The V end lost 0 bases, the J end lost 2 bases, and 11 bases lay between the germline ends. CDR3 length equals 16 residues.

This clonotype was detected a few times. This chain links TRBV7-9 with TRBJ1-5; D is unresolved. The CDR3 is made up of 15 amino acids. The germline gives CDR1 SEHNR, CDR2 FQNEAQ (reference sequence). V lost 4 bases and J lost 0, with 10 bases in between. The chain's CDR3 is CASSSGDSSNQPQHF. The CDR3 bases are TGTGCCAGCAGCTCAGGTGACTCTAGCAATCAGCCCCAGCATTTT.

This clonotype came up many times. The chain combines TRBV6-5 with TRBJ1-5; TRBD1 agrees at 11 bases. V gave up 6 bases and J gave up 6 bases; unmatched junction bases: 7. Germline CDR1 and CDR2: MNHEY and SVGAGI. The CDR3 runs 15 residues. As DNA, the CDR3 is TGTGCCAGCAGGCAGGGACAGGGGGTGGGTCAGCCCCAGCATTTT. It is translated as CASRQGQGVGQPQHF.

This clonotype has at least ten counts. V usage is TRBV5-1 and J usage is TRBJ1-1; D gene unclear. The CDR3 length is 16 residues. Germline CDR1 and CDR2: SGHRS and YFSETQ. V was pared by 0 bases and J by 2 bases, with 14 bases between. CDR3 nucleotides: TGCGCCAGCAGCTTGGACGTCTCGCGGGTTAACACTGAAGCTTTCTTT. Residues: CASSLDVSRVNTEAFF.

The chain is built from TRBV4-1 and TRBJ2-7; 7 bases agree with TRBD1. The CDR3 covers 16 residues. Germline CDR1 MGHRA, CDR2 YSYEKL. V dropped 4 bases and J dropped 0; count of bases not matched to a gene: 9. CDR3 nucleotide sequence: TGCGCCAGCAGCCGAGAACCGGGACAGAGCTCCTACGAGCAGTACTTC. Its translation is CASSREPGQSSYEQYF.

Many counts were recorded for this clonotype. This sequence joins TRBV7-9 and TRBJ2-1; no firm D call. CDR1 is SEHNR, CDR2 FQNEAQ, per germline (reference sequence). V dropped 7 bases and J dropped 6 bases, with 16 bases sitting between them. This CDR3 has 14 residues. The CDR3 coding sequence is TGTGCCAGCACGACCCGGGTGGAAGGCAATGAGCAGTTCTTC. Residues: CASTTRVEGNEQFF.

This clonotype was seen a handful of times. The chain joins TRBV1 to TRBJ2-7; TRBD1, the table's D call, lacks a check against the DNA. TRBV1 is labeled a pseudogene. The CDR3 is 15 residues long. CDR3 sequence reads: CTSSPGGGDSYEQYF. DNA for the CDR3: TGCACCAGCAGCCCAGGGGGCGGGGACTCCTACGAGCAGTACTTC.

The DNA for the CDR3 is TGTGCCAGCAGCGTGGGGGGGGCGAACACTGAAGCTTTCTTT. Translated, it gives CASSVGGANTEAFF. J is TRBJ1-1 and V is TRBV7-2, with D maybe TRBD1 (6 bases). The CDR3 has 14 residues. Between the trimmed V and J ends, which lost 5 bases and 1 base, there was a span of 11 bases. From germline, CDR1 is SGHTA and CDR2 FQGNSA.

V is TRBV2 and J is TRBJ1-2; 8 bases line up with TRBD1. Losses at the gene ends were 3 bases for V and 3 bases for J; bases not matched to a gene: 3. In germline, CDR1 is SNHLY, CDR2 FYNNEI. The CDR3 loop spans 14 amino acids. The CDR3 DNA reads as TGTGCCAGCAGTGAGACAGGGGCGGACTATGGCTACACCTTC. This codes for CASSETGADYGYTF. The whole variable domain, remainder taken from reference TRBV2 and TRBJ1-2, is EPEVTQTPSHQVTQMGQEVILRCVPISNHLYFYWYRQILGQKVEFLVSFYNNEISEKSEIFDDQFSVERPDGSNFTLKIRSTKLEDSAMYFCASSETGADYGYTFGSGTRLTVV.

This clonotype occurred many times. This CDR3 is CASSQPGPPPGLSSYNEQFF. The CDR3 DNA follows: TGTGCCAGCAGTCAACCGGGACCACCTCCGGGGCTCAGCTCCTACAATGAGCAGTTCTTC. This chain uses TRBV3-1 with TRBJ2-1; D possibly matches TRBD1 or TRBD2 (5 bases each). Germline V gene sequence: CDR1 LGHDT, CDR2 YNNKEL (reference sequence). This CDR3 is built from 20 residues. Deletions cut 6 bases from V and 0 bases from J, with 27 bases between.

This clonotype was recorded a few times. The chain links TRBV7-2 to TRBJ1-3; 9 bases match TRBD1. V lost 4 bases and J lost 4; bases outside the gene matches: 5. The CDR3 is 15 amino acids. The V gene's germline CDR1 is SGHTA and CDR2 FQGNSA. The CDR3: CASSSNRGRGNTIYF. CDR3 in DNA: TGTGCCAGCAGCTCGAACAGGGGGCGAGGAAACACCATATATTTT.

This clonotype was detected many times. J is TRBJ2-3 and V is TRBV9; 10 bases are shared with TRBD2. Germline CDR1 reads SGDLS; CDR2 reads YYNGEE. The CDR3 runs to 16 residues. The ends lost 0 bases at V and 4 bases at J; junction bases unmatched: 5. Written as DNA, the CDR3 is TGTGCCAGCAGCGTAGGAGGGAGCGGGGGGGCAGATACGCAGTATTTT. Protein sequence: CASSVGGSGGADTQYF.

This clonotype was found many times. The rearrangement uses TRBV7-9 and TRBJ2-1; D is unclear. From germline, CDR1 is SEHNR and CDR2 FQNEAQ (reference sequence). The germline V and J ends were trimmed by 5 bases and 7 bases, with 12 bases remaining between them. The CDR3 is 13 amino acids. The CDR3 DNA reads TGTGCCAGCAGCCACGGGCCTGTGAATGAGCAGTTCTTC. Protein product: CASSHGPVNEQFF.

This clonotype has a single count. An end of the junction differs from the germline gene, which may be a read error. The chain has TRBV5-4 and TRBJ1-4; D not certain. The length of the CDR3 is 15 residues. CDR1 SGHNT and CDR2 YYREEE come from the germline V gene (reference sequence). The CDR3 DNA follows: TGTGCCAGCAGTTTTCAGACTGCAACTAATGAAAACCTGTTTTTT. It codes for CASSFQTATNENLFF.

Ten or more counts support this clonotype. The chain employs TRBV12-3 or TRBV12-4 and TRBJ2-7, with D unclear. The CDR3 sequence is 12 residues long. V lost 5 bases to trimming and J lost 0 bases, with 5 bases between them. This CDR3 is CASSVLSYEQYF. The CDR3 DNA reads TGTGCCAGCAGTGTCCTCTCCTACGAGCAGTACTTC.

The sample holds a few counts of this clonotype. Given the absence of the conserved phenylalanine or tryptophan at the CDR3 end, a read error is likely. The DNA is left out, because the CDR3 cannot be placed on it with certainty; the CDR3 is given as TCRdb lists it. V gene TRBV6-6 combines with J gene TRBJ1-2; TRBD1 is taken as the D call from the table, unchecked against the DNA. CDR1 is MNHNY, CDR2 SVGAGI, per germline (reference sequence). Both ends counted, the CDR3 spans 11 residues. CDR3 amino acids: CASSLGTDSSV.

This clonotype came up many times. This sequence joins TRBV7-9 and TRBJ2-5; 9 positions match TRBD2. The V gene end was trimmed by 4 bases and the J gene end by 0 bases; junction bases not matched to a gene: 6. Per germline, CDR1 SEHNR and CDR2 FQNEAQ (reference sequence). The CDR3 covers 16 residues. As DNA, the CDR3 is TGTGCCAGCAGCTCGACGACTAGCGGCAACCAAGAGACCCAGTACTTC. Protein product: CASSSTTSGNQETQYF. Complete variable domain (other parts from reference TRBV7-9 and TRBJ2-5): DTGVSQNPRHKITKRGQNVTFRCDPISEHNRLYWYRQTLGQGPEFLTYFQNEAQLEKSRLLSDRFSAERPKGSFSTLEIQRTEQGDSAMYLCASSSTTSGNQETQYFGPGTRLLVL.